This is a list of T cell receptor beta chains from one sample in a study of identical twins. TCRdb passed the 5' RACE reads through MiXCR, listing each CDR3 protein once. Here the sample spans under 350,000 distinct CDR3 sequences, over 8.5% being singletons. These data also formed part of another study, on yellow fever vaccine responses in identical twins.

The sequenced material came from CD8+ T cells sorted from blood. All receptors derive from a woman aged 18-35 years in good health. CDR3s include the opening cysteine and the closing phenylalanine or tryptophan. A D gene is named only where the DNA matches it firmly. Not all rows give a size; the values are once, few, many and, for expanded clones, a class.

v_call	clone_size	d_call	j_call	cdr3_aa	cdr3_nt
TRBV3-1	NA	NA	TRBJ2-7	CASSQDGDRYYEQYF	TGTGCCAGCAGCCAAGATGGGGACCGGTACTACGAGCAGTACTTC
TRBV9	NA	NA	TRBJ2-2	CASSDRGLAGELFF	TGTGCCAGCAGCGACAGGGGACTGGCCGGGGAGCTGTTTTTT
TRBV6-2/TRBV6-3	NA	TRBD2	TRBJ2-5	CASSYLEREKTQYF	TGTGCCAGCAGTTATTTGGAGCGGGAGAAGACCCAGTACTTC
TRBV6-6	NA	NA	TRBJ1-1	CATEPNTEAFF	TGTGCCACCGAGCCCAACACTGAAGCTTTCTTT
TRBV25-1	NA	NA	TRBJ2-5	CASWGQETQYF	TGTGCCAGTTGGGGGCAAGAGACCCAGTACTTC
TRBV2	few	TRBD2	TRBJ2-1	CASRFREGRNEQFF	TGTGCCAGCAGGTTCCGGGAGGGCCGCAATGAGCAGTTCTTC
TRBV7-9	many	NA	TRBJ2-3	CASSRPSFPGTDF	TGTGCCAGCAGCCGTCCTTCCTTCCCTGGAACGGATTTT
TRBV30	NA	NA	TRBJ2-7	CAWSVLGTYEQYF	TGTGCCTGGAGTGTACTAGGAACCTACGAGCAGTACTTC
TRBV7-9	many	NA	TRBJ2-7	CASSLNRDGYEQYF	TGTGCCAGCAGCTTAAATCGAGATGGCTACGAGCAGTACTTC
TRBV4-1	many	NA	TRBJ2-5	CASSPPYRAQETQYF	TGCGCCAGCAGCCCACCTTACAGGGCCCAAGAGACCCAGTACTTC
TRBV30	NA	NA	TRBJ2-7	CAWSSGSGYEQYF	TGTGCCTGGAGCTCCGGGTCGGGCTACGAGCAGTACTTC
TRBV7-2	few	NA	TRBJ1-2	CASSFELWPLNYGYTF	TGTGCCAGCAGCTTCGAGCTATGGCCGCTTAACTATGGCTACACCTTC
TRBV19	many	NA	TRBJ1-5	CASSIDNFQVENQPQHF	TGTGCCAGTAGTATAGATAATTTCCAGGTTGAAAATCAGCCCCAGCATTTT
TRBV4-3	NA	NA	TRBJ2-1	CASSRRVAGTEHNEQFF	TGCGCCAGCAGCCGTCGGGTCGCGGGAACAGAACACAATGAGCAGTTCTTC
TRBV5-4	many	TRBD1	TRBJ1-1	CASSQTGEAFF	TGTGCCAGCAGTCAGACAGGGGAAGCTTTCTTT
TRBV12-5	many	NA	TRBJ2-1	CASGLVLGISNEQFF	TGTGCTAGTGGTTTGGTACTCGGGATTTCCAATGAGCAGTTCTTC
TRBV7-8	few	NA	TRBJ2-6	CASSWKEASGANVLTF	TGTGCCAGCAGCTGGAAGGAGGCCTCTGGGGCCAACGTCCTGACTTTC
TRBV30	NA	TRBD2	TRBJ2-7	CAWSVLGGGAVEQYF	TGTGCCTGGAGTGTACTTGGCGGGGGGGCTGTCGAGCAGTACTTC
TRBV28	few	NA	TRBJ2-2	CASRSPGFTGELFF	TGTGCCAGCAGATCCCCGGGCTTCACCGGGGAGCTGTTTTTT
TRBV20-1	few	TRBD2	TRBJ2-1	CSARDERDYNEQFF	TGCAGTGCTAGAGATGAGCGGGACTACAATGAGCAGTTCTTC